The clone carrying this T cell receptor (beta chain) was counted many times. What it binds is not known. The sample is drawn from a study of human T cells and chemical hapten exposure. Study-level background: Patch tests applied 0.01% DPC to the upper back and were scored after 6 days.

TCRdb redid the calling of the RACE reads with MiXCR, one entry per CDR3 protein. The profile shows tens of thousands of distinct CDR3 sequences, roughly 10% of them singletons. Whole-study results and caveats: The donor cohort had alopecia, so its immune response may not match that of healthy people.

The time point here: patch test 2, 6 weeks after DPC sensitization. Specified treatment: therapeutic diphenylcyclopropenone sensitization with weekly scalp DPC. V lost 5 bases to trimming and J lost 6 bases, with 16 bases between them. The CDR3 extends over 15 amino acids. In germline, CDR1 is SGHVS, CDR2 FQNEAQ. The chain combines TRBV7-8 with TRBJ2-2, with D possibly called TRBD1 or TRBD2 (5 bases each). The origin of this receptor is a woman in her twenties or thirties with alopecia areata. Some clones in this sample may be carry-over from other donors' samples. The sample here was whole blood, taken in connection with sensitization to the hapten diphenylcyclopropenone (DPC). CDR3 protein: CASSIGANGPGELFF. DNA for the CDR3: TGTGCCAGCAGCATCGGGGCTAACGGGCCCGGGGAGCTGTTTTTT.